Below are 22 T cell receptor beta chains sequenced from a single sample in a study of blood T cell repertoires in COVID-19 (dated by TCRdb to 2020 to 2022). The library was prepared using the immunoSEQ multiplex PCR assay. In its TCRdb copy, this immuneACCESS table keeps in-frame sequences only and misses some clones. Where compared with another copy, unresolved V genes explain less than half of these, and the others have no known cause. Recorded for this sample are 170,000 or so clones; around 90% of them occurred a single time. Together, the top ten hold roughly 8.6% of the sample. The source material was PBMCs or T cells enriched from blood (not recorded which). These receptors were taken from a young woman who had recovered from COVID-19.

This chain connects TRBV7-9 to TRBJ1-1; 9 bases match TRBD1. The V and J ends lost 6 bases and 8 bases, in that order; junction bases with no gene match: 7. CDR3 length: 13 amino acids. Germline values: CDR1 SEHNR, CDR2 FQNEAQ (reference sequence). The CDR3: CASSLTGGWEAFF. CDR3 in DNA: TGTGCCAGCAGTCTAACAGGGGGCTGGGAAGCTTTCTTT.

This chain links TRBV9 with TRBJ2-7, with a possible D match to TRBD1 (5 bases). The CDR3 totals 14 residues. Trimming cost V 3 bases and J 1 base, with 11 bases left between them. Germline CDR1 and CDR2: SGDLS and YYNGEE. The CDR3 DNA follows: TGTGCCAGCAGCGCGACGCAGGGTTCCTACGAGCAGTACTTC. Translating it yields CASSATQGSYEQYF.

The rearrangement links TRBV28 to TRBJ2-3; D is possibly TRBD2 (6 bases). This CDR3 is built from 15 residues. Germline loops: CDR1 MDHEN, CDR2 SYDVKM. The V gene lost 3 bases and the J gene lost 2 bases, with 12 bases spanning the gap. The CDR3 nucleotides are TGTGCCAGCAGTTTTCGAGCGGGCCTCACAGATACGCAGTATTTT. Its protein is CASSFRAGLTDTQYF. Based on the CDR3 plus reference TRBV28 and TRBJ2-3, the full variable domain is DVKVTQSSRYLVKRTGEKVFLECVQDMDHENMFWYRQDPGLGLRLIYFSYDVKMKEKGDIPEGYSVSREKKERFSLILESASTNQTSMYLCASSFRAGLTDTQYFGPGTRLTVL.

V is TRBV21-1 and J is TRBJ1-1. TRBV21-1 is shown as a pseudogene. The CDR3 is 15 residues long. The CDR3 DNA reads TGTGCCAGCAGCAAACGGGGTCGAAGATGCACTGAAGCTTTCTTT. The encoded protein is CASSKRGRRCTEAFF.

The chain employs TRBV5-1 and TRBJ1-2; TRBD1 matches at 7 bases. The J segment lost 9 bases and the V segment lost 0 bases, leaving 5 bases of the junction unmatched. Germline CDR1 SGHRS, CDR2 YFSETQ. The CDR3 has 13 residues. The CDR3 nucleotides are TGCGCCAGCAGCTTGGACACAGGGGCCAGCTACACCTTC. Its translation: CASSLDTGASYTF.

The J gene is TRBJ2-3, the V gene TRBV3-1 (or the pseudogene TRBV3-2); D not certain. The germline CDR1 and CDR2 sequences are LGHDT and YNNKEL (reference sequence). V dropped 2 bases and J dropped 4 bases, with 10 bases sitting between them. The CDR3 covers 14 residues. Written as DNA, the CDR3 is TGTGCCAGCAGCCAATTCCCTGGAGCAGATACGCAGTATTTT. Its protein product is CASSQFPGADTQYF.

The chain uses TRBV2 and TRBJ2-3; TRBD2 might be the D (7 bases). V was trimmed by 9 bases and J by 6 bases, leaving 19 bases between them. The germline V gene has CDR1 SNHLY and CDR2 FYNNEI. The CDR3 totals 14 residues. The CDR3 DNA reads TGTGCCAGGGAGCGAGGGGGGGCCGTGGATACGCAGTATTTT. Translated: CARERGGAVDTQYF. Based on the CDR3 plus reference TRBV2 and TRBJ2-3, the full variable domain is EPEVTQTPSHQVTQMGQEVILRCVPISNHLYFYWYRQILGQKVEFLVSFYNNEISEKSEIFDDQFSVERPDGSNFTLKIRSTKLEDSAMYFCARERGGAVDTQYFGPGTRLTVL.

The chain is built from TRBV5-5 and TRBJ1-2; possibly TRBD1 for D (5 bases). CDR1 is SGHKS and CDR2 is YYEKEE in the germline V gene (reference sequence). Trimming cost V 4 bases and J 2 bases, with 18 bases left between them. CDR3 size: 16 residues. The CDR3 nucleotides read TGTGCCAGCAGCCTGACAGCCCGCGGCAAAAACTATGGCTACACCTTC. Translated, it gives CASSLTARGKNYGYTF.

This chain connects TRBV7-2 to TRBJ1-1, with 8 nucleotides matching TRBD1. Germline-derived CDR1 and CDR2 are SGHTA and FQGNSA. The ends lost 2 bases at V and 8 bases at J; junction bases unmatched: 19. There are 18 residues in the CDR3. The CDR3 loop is CASSLQGTRTGLPSEAFF. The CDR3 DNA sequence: TGTGCCAGCAGCTTACAGGGTACACGGACAGGGCTACCTTCAGAAGCTTTCTTT.

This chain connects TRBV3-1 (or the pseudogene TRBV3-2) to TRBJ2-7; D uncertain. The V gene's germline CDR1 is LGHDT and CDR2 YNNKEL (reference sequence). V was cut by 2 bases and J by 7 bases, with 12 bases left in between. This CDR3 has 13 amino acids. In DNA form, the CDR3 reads TGTGCCAGCAGCCAACCGCCTTACGGGGAGCAGTACTTC. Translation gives CASSQPPYGEQYF.

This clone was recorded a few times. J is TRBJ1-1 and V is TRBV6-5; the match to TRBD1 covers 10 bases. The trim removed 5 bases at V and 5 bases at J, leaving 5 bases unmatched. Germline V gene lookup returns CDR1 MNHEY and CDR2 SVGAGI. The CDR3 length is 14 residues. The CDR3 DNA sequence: TGTGCCAGCAGTCCCGGGACAGGGGAAACTGAAGCTTTCTTT. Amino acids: CASSPGTGETEAFF.

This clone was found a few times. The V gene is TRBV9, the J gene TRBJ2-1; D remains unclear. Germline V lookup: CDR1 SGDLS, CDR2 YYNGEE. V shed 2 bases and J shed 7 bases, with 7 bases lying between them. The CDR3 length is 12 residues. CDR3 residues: CASSVTRNEQFF. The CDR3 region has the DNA TGTGCCAGCAGCGTGACTCGAAATGAGCAGTTCTTC.

CDR3 residues: CASSRDSPPTYGYTF. The CDR3, as DNA: TGTGCCAGCTCACGGGACAGTCCGCCTACCTATGGCTACACCTTC. V and J are TRBV18 and TRBJ1-2; 7 bases fit TRBD1. This CDR3 has 15 amino acids. V shed 4 bases and J 4 bases; nucleotides not matched to a gene: 9. Germline V gives CDR1 KGHSH, CDR2 LQKENI.

In DNA form, the CDR3 reads TGTGCCAGCAGCCCGGGGCAGGGGTTGGCTAGCGGGTTAGATACGCAGTATTTT. This translates into CASSPGQGLASGLDTQYF. The chain is built from TRBV7-8 and TRBJ2-3, with 8 positions matching TRBD2. Germline V CDR1 and CDR2: SGHVS, FQNEAQ. The J segment lost 5 bases and the V segment lost 5 bases, leaving 18 bases of the junction unmatched. There are 18 residues in the CDR3.

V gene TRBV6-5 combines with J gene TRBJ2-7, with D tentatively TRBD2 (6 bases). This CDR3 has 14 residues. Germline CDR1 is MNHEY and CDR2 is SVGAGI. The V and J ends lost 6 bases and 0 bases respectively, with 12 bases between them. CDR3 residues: CASRHGGSSYEQYF. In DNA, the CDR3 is TGTGCCAGCAGGCACGGGGGAAGCTCCTACGAGCAGTACTTC.

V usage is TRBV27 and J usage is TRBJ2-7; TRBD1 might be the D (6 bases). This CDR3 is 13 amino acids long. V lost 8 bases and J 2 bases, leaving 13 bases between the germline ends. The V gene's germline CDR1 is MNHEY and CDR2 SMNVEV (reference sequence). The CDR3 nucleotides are TGTGCCAGCGCCAGGGGTCAGGCCTACGAGCAGTACTTC. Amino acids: CASARGQAYEQYF.

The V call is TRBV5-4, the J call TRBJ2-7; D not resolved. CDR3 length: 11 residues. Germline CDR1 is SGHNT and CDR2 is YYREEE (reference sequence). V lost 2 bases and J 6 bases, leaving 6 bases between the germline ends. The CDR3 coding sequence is TGTGCCAGCAGCTTACTCGGCGAGCAGTACTTC. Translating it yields CASSLLGEQYF. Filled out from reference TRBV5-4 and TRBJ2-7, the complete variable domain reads ETGVTQSPTHLIKTRGQQVTLRCSSQSGHNTVSWYQQALGQGPQFIFQYYREEENGRGNFPPRFSGLQFPNYSSELNVNALELDDSALYLCASSLLGEQYFGPGTRLTVT.

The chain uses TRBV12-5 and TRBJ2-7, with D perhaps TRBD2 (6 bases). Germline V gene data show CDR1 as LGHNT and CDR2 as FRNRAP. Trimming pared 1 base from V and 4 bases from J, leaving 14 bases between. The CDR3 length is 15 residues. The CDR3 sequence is CASGLGEVATYEQYF. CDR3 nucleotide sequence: TGTGCTAGTGGTTTGGGGGAGGTAGCGACTTACGAGCAGTACTTC.

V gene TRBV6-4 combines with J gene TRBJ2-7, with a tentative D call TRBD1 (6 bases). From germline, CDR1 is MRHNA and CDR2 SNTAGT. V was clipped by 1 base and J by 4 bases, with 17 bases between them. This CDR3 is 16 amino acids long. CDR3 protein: CASSDLGRTATYEQYF. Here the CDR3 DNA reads TGTGCCAGCAGTGACTTGGGCAGGACAGCTACTTACGAGCAGTACTTC.

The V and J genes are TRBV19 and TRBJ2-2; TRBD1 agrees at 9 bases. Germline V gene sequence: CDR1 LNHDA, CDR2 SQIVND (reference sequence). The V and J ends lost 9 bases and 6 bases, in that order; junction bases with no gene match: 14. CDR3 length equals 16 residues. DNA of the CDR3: TGTGCCAGCCTGACCGGGACAGGGTTGTTCGCCGGGGAGCTGTTTTTT. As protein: CASLTGTGLFAGELFF.

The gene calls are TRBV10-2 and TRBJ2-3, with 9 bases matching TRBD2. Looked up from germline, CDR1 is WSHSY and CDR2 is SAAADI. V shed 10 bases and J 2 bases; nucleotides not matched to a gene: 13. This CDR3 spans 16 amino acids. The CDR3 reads CATKKSGRTLTDTQYF. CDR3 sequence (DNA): TGCGCCACCAAAAAAAGCGGGAGGACACTCACAGATACGCAGTATTTT.

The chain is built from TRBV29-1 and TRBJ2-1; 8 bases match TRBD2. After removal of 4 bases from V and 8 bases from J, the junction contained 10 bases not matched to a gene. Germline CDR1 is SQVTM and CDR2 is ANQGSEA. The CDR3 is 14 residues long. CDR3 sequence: CSVANGGAWDEQFF. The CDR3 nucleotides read TGCAGCGTTGCAAACGGGGGGGCCTGGGATGAGCAGTTCTTC.